This T cell receptor (beta chain) was obtained from a study of blood T cell repertoires in COVID-19. Study context: From the United States, Italy and Spain came samples of acute and convalescent COVID-19. PBMCs, B-cell-depleted T cells, or T cells were the source of the cDNA or gDNA that made up the material.

With respect to this clone: Other nucleotide sequences in the sample specify the same CDR3.

The CDR3 length is 15 residues. CDR1 and CDR2 from the germline V gene are SGHAT and FQNNGV. Trimming cost V 3 bases and J 3 bases; bases outside gene matches: 2. In the study's own analysis: Researchers report that nucleated cell counts were estimated from reference gene primer amplification. This table comes from immunoSEQ multiplex PCR, and its TCRdb copy is limited to in-frame clones, with some not included. V, J and clone size are taken as reported in that table, and D and trimming were inferred from the DNA itself. The sample consists of around 190,000 clones, 75% to 90% of them appearing once.

V usage is TRBV11-2 and J usage is TRBJ1-4; 9 bases line up with TRBD1. The sequence came from a man under 40 with acute or convalescent COVID-19. Material: peripheral blood. CDR3 protein: CASSFTGGPNEKLFF. The CDR3 nucleotides are TGTGCCAGCAGCTTCACAGGGGGCCCTAATGAAAAACTGTTTTTT.